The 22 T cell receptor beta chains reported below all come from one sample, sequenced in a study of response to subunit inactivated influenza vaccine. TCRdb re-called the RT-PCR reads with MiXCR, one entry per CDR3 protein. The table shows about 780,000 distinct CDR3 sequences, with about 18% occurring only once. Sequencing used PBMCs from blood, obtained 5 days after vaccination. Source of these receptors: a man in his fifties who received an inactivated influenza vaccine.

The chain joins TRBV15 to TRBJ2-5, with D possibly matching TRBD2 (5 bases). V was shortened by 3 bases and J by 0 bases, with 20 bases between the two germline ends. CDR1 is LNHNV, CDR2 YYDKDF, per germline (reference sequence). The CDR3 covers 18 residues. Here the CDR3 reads CATSSLAVTKLYQETQYF. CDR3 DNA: TGTGCCACCAGCAGCTTGGCCGTGACTAAATTGTACCAAGAGACCCAGTACTTC. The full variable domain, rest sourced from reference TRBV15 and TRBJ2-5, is DAMVIQNPRYQVTQFGKPVTLSCSQTLNHNVMYWYQQKSSQAPKLLFHYYDKDFNNEADTPDNFQSRRPNTSFCFLDIRSPGLGDTAMYLCATSSLAVTKLYQETQYFGPGTRLLVL.

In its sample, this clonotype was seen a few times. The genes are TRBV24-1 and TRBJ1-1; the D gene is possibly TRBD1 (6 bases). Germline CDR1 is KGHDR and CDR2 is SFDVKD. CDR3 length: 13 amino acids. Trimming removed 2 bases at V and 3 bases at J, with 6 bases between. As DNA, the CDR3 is TGTGCCACCAGTGATTGGACAGACACTGAAGCTTTCTTT. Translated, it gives CATSDWTDTEAFF.

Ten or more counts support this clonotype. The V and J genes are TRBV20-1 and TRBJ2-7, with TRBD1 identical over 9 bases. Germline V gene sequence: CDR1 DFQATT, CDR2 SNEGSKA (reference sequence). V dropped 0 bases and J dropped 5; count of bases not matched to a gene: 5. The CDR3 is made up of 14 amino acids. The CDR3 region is CSARDVDRGHEQYF. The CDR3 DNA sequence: TGCAGTGCTAGAGATGTGGACAGGGGCCACGAGCAGTACTTC.

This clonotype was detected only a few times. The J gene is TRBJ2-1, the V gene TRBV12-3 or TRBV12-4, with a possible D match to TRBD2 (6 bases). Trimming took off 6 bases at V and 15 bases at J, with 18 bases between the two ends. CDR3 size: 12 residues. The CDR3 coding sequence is TGTGCCAGCAGCCGGGAGCTAGGAGGAACGTTCTTC. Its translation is CASSRELGGTFF.

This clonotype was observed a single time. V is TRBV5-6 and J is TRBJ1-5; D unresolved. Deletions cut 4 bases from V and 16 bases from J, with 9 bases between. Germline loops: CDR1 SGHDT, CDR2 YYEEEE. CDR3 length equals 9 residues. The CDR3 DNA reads TGTGCCAGCAGCCCCCTGAGTCATTTT. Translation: CASSPLSHF.

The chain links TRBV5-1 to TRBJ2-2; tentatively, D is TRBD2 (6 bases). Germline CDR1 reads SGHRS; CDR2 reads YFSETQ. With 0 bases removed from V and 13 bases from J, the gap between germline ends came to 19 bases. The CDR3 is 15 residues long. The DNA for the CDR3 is TGCGCCAGCAGCTTGGAGGAGGGACCAACGGCGGGGCTGTTTTTT. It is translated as CASSLEEGPTAGLFF.

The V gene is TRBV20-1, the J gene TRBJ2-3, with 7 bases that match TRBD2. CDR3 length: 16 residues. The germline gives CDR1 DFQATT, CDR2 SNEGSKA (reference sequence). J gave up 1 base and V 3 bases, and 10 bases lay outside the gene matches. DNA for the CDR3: TGCAGTGCTAGTGGGGCGGCGGGAGCCCGCACAGATACGCAGTATTTT. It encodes CSASGAAGARTDTQYF.

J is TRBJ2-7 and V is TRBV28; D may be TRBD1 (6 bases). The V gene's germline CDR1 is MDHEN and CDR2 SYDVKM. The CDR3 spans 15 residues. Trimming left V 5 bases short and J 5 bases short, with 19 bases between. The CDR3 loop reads CASSPRPQQGDEQYF. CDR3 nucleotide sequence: TGTGCCAGCAGTCCAAGACCCCAACAGGGTGACGAGCAGTACTTC.

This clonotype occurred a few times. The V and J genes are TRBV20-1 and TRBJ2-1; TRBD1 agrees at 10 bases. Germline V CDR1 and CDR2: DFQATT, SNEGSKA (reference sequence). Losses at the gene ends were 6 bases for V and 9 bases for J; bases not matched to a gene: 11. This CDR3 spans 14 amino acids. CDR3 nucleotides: TGCAGTGCAACCTTCTGGGACAGGGGAGGTGAGCAGTTCTTC. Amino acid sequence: CSATFWDRGGEQFF.

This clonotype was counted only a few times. CDR3 sequence: CSARTSGRIYEQFF. CDR3 DNA: TGCAGTGCCAGGACTAGCGGGAGAATCTATGAGCAGTTCTTC. J is TRBJ2-1 and V is TRBV20-1, with 13 bases that match TRBD2. This CDR3 contains 14 residues. Trimming removed 6 bases from V and 8 bases from J; junction bases left unmatched: 7. Germline V gives CDR1 DFQATT, CDR2 SNEGSKA (reference sequence).

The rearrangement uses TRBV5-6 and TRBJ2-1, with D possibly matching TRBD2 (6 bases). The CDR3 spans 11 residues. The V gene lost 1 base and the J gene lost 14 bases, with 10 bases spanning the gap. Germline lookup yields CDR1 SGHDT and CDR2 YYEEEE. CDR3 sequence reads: CASSLRGDEFF. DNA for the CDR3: TGTGCCAGCAGCTTGCGCGGGGACGAGTTCTTC.

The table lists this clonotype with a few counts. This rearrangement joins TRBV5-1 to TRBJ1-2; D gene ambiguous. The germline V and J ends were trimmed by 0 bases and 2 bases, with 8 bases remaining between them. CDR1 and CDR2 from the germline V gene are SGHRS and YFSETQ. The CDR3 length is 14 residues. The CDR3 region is CASSLDGNNYGYTF. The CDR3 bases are TGCGCCAGCAGCTTGGACGGCAACAACTATGGCTACACCTTC.

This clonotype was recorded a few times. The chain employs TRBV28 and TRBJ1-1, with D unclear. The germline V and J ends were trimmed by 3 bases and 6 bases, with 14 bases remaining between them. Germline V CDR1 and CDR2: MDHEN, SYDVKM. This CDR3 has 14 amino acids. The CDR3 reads CASSLLTSRSEAFF. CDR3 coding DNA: TGTGCCAGCAGTTTGTTGACCTCCCGGTCTGAAGCTTTCTTT.

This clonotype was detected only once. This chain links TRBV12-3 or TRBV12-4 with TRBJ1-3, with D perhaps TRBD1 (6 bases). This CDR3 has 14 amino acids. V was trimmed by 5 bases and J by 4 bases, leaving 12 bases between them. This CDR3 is CASSTGASGNTIYF. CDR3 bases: TGTGCCAGCAGTACGGGGGCTTCGGGAAACACCATATATTTT.

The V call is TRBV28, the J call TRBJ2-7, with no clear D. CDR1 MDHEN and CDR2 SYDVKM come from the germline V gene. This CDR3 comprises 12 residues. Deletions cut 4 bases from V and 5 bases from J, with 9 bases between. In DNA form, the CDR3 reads TGTGCCAGCAGTTCCTCGGTAGACGAGCAGTACTTC. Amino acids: CASSSSVDEQYF.

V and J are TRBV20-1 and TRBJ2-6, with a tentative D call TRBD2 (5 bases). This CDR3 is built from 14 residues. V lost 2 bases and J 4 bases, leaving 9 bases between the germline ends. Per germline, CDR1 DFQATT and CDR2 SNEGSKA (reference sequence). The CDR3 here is CSARLGAGANVLTF. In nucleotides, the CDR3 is TGCAGTGCTAGATTGGGAGCGGGGGCCAACGTCCTGACTTTC.

The CDR3 here is CATSDPQTSASDTQYF. CDR3 DNA: TGTGCCACCAGTGACCCGCAGACTAGCGCCTCAGATACGCAGTATTTT. The gene calls are TRBV24-1 and TRBJ2-3; TRBD2 aligns across 8 bases. J lost 4 bases, V lost 4 bases, and 9 bases had no gene match. There are 16 residues in the CDR3. Germline CDR1 is KGHDR and CDR2 is SFDVKD.

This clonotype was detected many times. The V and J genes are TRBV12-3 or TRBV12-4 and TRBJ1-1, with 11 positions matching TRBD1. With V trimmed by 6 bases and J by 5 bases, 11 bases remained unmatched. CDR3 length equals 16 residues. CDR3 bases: TGTGCCAGCAGAGCCACGGACAGGGGGCTGGGAACTGAAGCTTTCTTT. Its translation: CASRATDRGLGTEAFF.

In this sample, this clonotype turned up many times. The CDR3 DNA reads TGTGCCAGCAGTTTTATGGGAGATACGCAGTATTTT. Its protein product is CASSFMGDTQYF. The chain employs TRBV12-3 or TRBV12-4 and TRBJ2-3; D gene unclear. This CDR3 has 12 residues. V shed 3 bases and J shed 5 bases, with 6 bases lying between them.

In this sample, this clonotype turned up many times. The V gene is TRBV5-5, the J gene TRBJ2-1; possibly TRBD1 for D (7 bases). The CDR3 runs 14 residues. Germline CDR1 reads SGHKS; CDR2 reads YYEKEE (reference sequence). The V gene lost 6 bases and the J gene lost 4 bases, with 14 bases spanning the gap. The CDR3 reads CASTPGGIYNEQFF. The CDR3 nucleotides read TGTGCCAGCACCCCAGGGGGGATTTACAATGAGCAGTTCTTC.

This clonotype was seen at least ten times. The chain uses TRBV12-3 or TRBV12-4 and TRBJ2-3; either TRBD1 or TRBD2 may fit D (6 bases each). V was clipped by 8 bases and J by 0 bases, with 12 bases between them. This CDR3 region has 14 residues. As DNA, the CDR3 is TGTGCCAGCCGTCCGGGGGCGAGCACAGATACGCAGTATTTT. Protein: CASRPGASTDTQYF.

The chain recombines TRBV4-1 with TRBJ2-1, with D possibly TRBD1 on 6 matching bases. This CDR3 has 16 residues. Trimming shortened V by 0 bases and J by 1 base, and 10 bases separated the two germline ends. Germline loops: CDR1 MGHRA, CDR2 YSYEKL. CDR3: CASSQDPTGSYNEQFF. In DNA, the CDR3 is TGCGCCAGCAGCCAAGATCCCACAGGGTCCTACAATGAGCAGTTCTTC.